Sequencing of this T cell receptor (beta chain) was carried out in a study of cytomegalovirus exposure and HLA in healthy donors. Per germline, CDR1 SGHDT and CDR2 YYEEEE. The CDR3 has 13 residues. Deletions cut 2 bases from V and 6 bases from J, with 12 bases between. Both 60 Vbeta primers and 13 Jbeta primers went into the PCR. Sequencing was performed with immunoSEQ multiplex PCR; in TCRdb, only in-frame clones are kept and a portion is missing. The data hold 150,000 to 250,000 clones, with around three quarters observed a single time. A single count supports this clone. Specimen: PBMCs. The receptor's source is a man younger than 45 in good health and CMV-seronegative. This chain connects TRBV5-6 to TRBJ2-7; no reliable D call. Here the CDR3 DNA reads TGTGCCAGCAGCTTTGGCCCCTCGTCCGAGCAGTACTTC. Its protein is CASSFGPSSEQYF.